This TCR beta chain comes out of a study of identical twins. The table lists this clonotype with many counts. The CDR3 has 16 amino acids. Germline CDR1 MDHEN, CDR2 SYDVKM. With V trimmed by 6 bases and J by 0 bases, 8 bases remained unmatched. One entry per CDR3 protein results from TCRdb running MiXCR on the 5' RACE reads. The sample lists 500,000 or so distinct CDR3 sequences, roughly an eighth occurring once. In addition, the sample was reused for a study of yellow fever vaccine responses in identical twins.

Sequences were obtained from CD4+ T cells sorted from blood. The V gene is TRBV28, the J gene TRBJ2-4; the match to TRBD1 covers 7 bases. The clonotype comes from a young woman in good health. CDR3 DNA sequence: TGTGCCAGCAGCCGTCCCGGGACAGTAGCCAAAAACATTCAGTACTTC. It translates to CASSRPGTVAKNIQYF. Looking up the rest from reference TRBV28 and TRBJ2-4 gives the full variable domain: DVKVTQSSRYLVKRTGEKVFLECVQDMDHENMFWYRQDPGLGLRLIYFSYDVKMKEKGDIPEGYSVSREKKERFSLILESASTNQTSMYLCASSRPGTVAKNIQYFGAGTRLSVL.